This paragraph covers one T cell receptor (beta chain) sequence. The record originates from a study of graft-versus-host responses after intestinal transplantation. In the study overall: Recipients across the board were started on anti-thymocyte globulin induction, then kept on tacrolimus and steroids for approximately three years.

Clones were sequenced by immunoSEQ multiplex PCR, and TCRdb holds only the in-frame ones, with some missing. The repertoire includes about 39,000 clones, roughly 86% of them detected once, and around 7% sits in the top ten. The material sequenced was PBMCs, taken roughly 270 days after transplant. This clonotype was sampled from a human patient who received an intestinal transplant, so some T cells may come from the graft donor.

Here the CDR3 DNA reads TGTGCCAGCAGCCAAGATCTGGCGCGGGGGGGCTTTTACGAGCAGTACTTC. Amino acids: CASSQDLARGGFYEQYF. The chain employs TRBV4-2 and TRBJ2-7; TRBD2 aligns across 9 bases. The germline CDR1 and CDR2 sequences are LGHNA and YNFKEQ. The CDR3 covers 17 residues. Trimming removed 0 bases from V and 4 bases from J; junction bases left unmatched: 10.